The 5 T cell receptor beta chains below come from one sample, sequenced in a study of blood T cell repertoires in COVID-19. The protocol was immunoSEQ multiplex PCR, while the TCRdb copy is restricted to in-frame clones and leaves out a portion. The sample consists of 100,000 or so clones, around 84% of them appearing once. The sample comprised peripheral blood. These receptors all stem from a man aged 50 or older with active or convalescent COVID-19.

The chain joins TRBV6-2 or TRBV6-3 to TRBJ1-1; D call uncertain. The CDR3 consists of 15 residues. Germline CDR1 is MNHEY and CDR2 is SVGEGT. The V gene lost 5 bases and the J gene lost 5 bases, with 18 bases spanning the gap. The CDR3 loop is CASSEGLFTGTEAFF. CDR3 DNA sequence: TGTGCCAGCAGTGAGGGCCTTTTTACGGGGACTGAAGCTTTCTTT.

Details on this clone: Other DNA sequences of this sample code for an identical CDR3. V and J are TRBV7-9 and TRBJ1-2; 11 nucleotides agree with TRBD1. V lost 3 bases, J lost 1 base, and 1 base stayed unmatched. Germline lookup yields CDR1 SEHNR and CDR2 FQNEAQ (reference sequence). The CDR3 is 15 amino acids. The CDR3 sequence is CASSFGTGGNYGYTF. CDR3 DNA: TGTGCCAGCAGCTTCGGGACAGGGGGTAACTATGGCTACACCTTC.

This clone was recorded a few times. The V call is TRBV21-1, the J call TRBJ1-6. TRBV21-1 is a known pseudogene. The CDR3 length is 11 residues. The CDR3 loop is CASTIWGALHF. The CDR3 DNA sequence: TGTGCCAGCACTATCTGGGGAGCGCTCCACTTT.

The chain recombines TRBV5-1 with TRBJ2-5; TRBD2 matches at 8 bases. Germline V gene data show CDR1 as SGHRS and CDR2 as YFSETQ. The CDR3 spans 15 residues. Trimming took 5 bases from V and 2 from J; bases not matched to a gene: 8. Here the CDR3 DNA reads TGCGCCAGCAGTAAGAACATAGCGGGGCAAGAGACCCAGTACTTC. This translates into CASSKNIAGQETQYF.

J is TRBJ2-3 and V is TRBV10-3, with 7 bases aligning to TRBD1. The CDR3 loop spans 15 amino acids. Trimming at V came to 7 bases and at J to 2 bases, leaving 9 bases not matched to a gene. Germline V gene data show CDR1 as ENHRY and CDR2 as SYGVKD. CDR3 coding DNA: TGTGCCATCACCGTTACGGGACAGTCCACAGATACGCAGTATTTT. This translates into CAITVTGQSTDTQYF.